These 12 T cell receptor beta chains were all obtained from the same sample, sequenced in a study of blood T cell repertoires in COVID-19. Here immunoSEQ multiplex PCR was the method, and the copy in TCRdb shows in-frame clones only, minus some. This sample has 30,000 to 40,000 clones, with around 80% found just once. Sequencing input: peripheral blood. All receptors come from a woman between 55 and 75 years old with acute or convalescent COVID-19.

V usage is TRBV27 and J usage is TRBJ2-3; D remains ambiguous. Trimming removed 3 bases from V and 1 base from J, with 5 bases in between. This CDR3 is 13 amino acids long. The germline CDR1 and CDR2 sequences are MNHEY and SMNVEV (reference sequence). In DNA form, the CDR3 reads TGTGCCAGCAGTTTCAGGCGCACAGATACGCAGTATTTT. It is translated as CASSFRRTDTQYF.

This clone came up a few times. The chain is built from TRBV19 and TRBJ1-5, with D hard to call. This CDR3 is 15 amino acids long. The germline CDR1 and CDR2 sequences are LNHDA and SQIVND (reference sequence). Trimming stripped 5 bases from V and 0 bases from J, with 11 bases between. The CDR3 coding sequence is TGTGCCAGTAGTTCGAACAGCGGTAGCAATCAGCCCCAGCATTTT. Translation: CASSSNSGSNQPQHF.

The chain carries TRBV5-1 and TRBJ1-6; 9 positions agree with TRBD1. This CDR3 contains 18 residues. Per the germline V gene, CDR1 is SGHRS and CDR2 is YFSETQ. V lost 4 bases and J lost 6; bases outside the gene matches: 14. This CDR3 reads CASSQGQGGFGINSPLHF. The CDR3 nucleotides are TGCGCCAGCAGCCAGGGACAGGGAGGTTTCGGTATTAATTCACCCCTCCACTTT.

This chain uses TRBV19 with TRBJ2-3, with D maybe TRBD2 (5 bases). CDR1 and CDR2 (germline): LNHDA, SQIVND (reference sequence). V lost 5 bases to trimming and J lost 1 base, with 10 bases between them. This CDR3 spans 14 amino acids. CDR3 residues: CASSASLGTDTQYF. The CDR3 coding sequence is TGTGCCAGTAGTGCCTCACTAGGCACAGATACGCAGTATTTT.

The chain joins TRBV9 to TRBJ1-2; 8 bases fit TRBD1. Germline trimming cut 0 bases from V and 3 bases from J; bases unmatched to any gene: 4. The length of the CDR3 is 15 residues. Per the germline V gene, CDR1 is SGDLS and CDR2 is YYNGEE. The CDR3 sequence is CASSVEATGDYGYTF. CDR3 DNA: TGTGCCAGCAGCGTAGAAGCGACAGGGGACTATGGCTACACCTTC.

This sequence joins TRBV5-5 and TRBJ1-1; perhaps TRBD1 as D (5 bases). V was clipped by 2 bases and J by 4 bases, with 15 bases between them. The CDR3 is 15 residues long. From germline, CDR1 is SGHKS and CDR2 YYEKEE (reference sequence). Here the CDR3 DNA reads TGTGCCAGCAGCTTTAGCATCCAGGGAGGCACTGAAGCTTTCTTT. Its protein product is CASSFSIQGGTEAFF.

This clone was counted a few times. V usage is TRBV6-1 and J usage is TRBJ1-2; 7 bases line up with TRBD1. The CDR3 loop spans 15 amino acids. In germline, CDR1 is MNHNS, CDR2 SASEGT. V trimming: 2 bases; J trimming: 3 bases; junction bases outside the gene matches: 6. CDR3 nucleotides: TGTGCCAGCAGTGAAAATCCAGGGGGAGACTATGGCTACACCTTC. It yields the protein CASSENPGGDYGYTF.

V usage is TRBV24-1 and J usage is TRBJ2-3, with D possibly being TRBD2 (6 bases). The CDR3 has 16 residues. V was pared by 3 bases and J by 0 bases, with 12 bases between. Germline CDR1 KGHDR, CDR2 SFDVKD. In nucleotides, the CDR3 is TGTGCCACCAGTGATCCCCCGGGGGATAGCACAGATACGCAGTATTTT. Its translation: CATSDPPGDSTDTQYF.

This chain joins TRBV4-1 and TRBJ1-4; 7 nucleotides line up with TRBD1. The CDR3 is 12 amino acids. The ends lost 7 bases at V and 6 bases at J; junction bases unmatched: 2. Germline-derived CDR1 and CDR2 are MGHRA and YSYEKL. The CDR3 bases are TGCGCCAGCAACAGGGGTGATGAAAAACTGTTTTTT. Protein: CASNRGDEKLFF.

This chain links TRBV5-6 with TRBJ1-1; 12 bases align to TRBD1. In germline, CDR1 is SGHDT, CDR2 YYEEEE. J was trimmed by 4 bases and V by 6 bases; bases with no gene match: 7. The CDR3 is 15 amino acids. The CDR3 here is CASTPGQGARTEAFF. DNA for the CDR3: TGTGCCAGCACCCCGGGACAGGGGGCACGCACTGAAGCTTTCTTT.

This clone was counted a single time. The rearrangement links TRBV27 to TRBJ2-3; D might be TRBD1 (6 bases). Germline V gene sequence: CDR1 MNHEY, CDR2 SMNVEV (reference sequence). V gave up 9 bases and J gave up 4 bases, with 14 bases separating them. The CDR3 is 13 amino acids. CDR3 residues: CASGKRTADTQYF. In DNA form, the CDR3 reads TGTGCCAGTGGAAAGAGGACAGCAGATACGCAGTATTTT.

This chain uses TRBV10-3 with TRBJ2-3; possible D gene TRBD2, 6 bases. Germline CDR1 reads ENHRY; CDR2 reads SYGVKD. Trimming pared 0 bases from V and 4 bases from J, leaving 17 bases between. This CDR3 is built from 17 residues. CDR3: CAISESAGGSGADTQYF. In nucleotides, the CDR3 is TGTGCCATCAGTGAGTCTGCCGGGGGTTCGGGCGCAGATACGCAGTATTTT.